The clone carrying this T cell receptor (beta chain) was observed a handful of times. Its antigen remains unidentified. The data originate from a study of T-cell reconstitution after alpha-beta-depleted transplantation in children. Study-wide results and caveats: Several hundred expanded graft clones reportedly were the source of alpha-beta T cells about two months after transplant. Once a year had passed after transplant, T-cell counts and diversity came mostly from newly produced T cells. High day-60 TCRbeta diversity in some patients came from surviving recipient T cells and thymic progenitors.

In germline, CDR1 is SGHKS, CDR2 YYEKEE (reference sequence). Between the trimmed V and J ends, which lost 2 bases and 1 base, there was a span of 13 bases. The CDR3 extends over 15 amino acids. A library of TCRbeta sequences, prepared with unique molecular identifiers, was generated. From the PCR reads, TCRdb called clonotypes with MiXCR, one entry per CDR3 protein. Counted here are about 120,000 distinct CDR3 sequences, around 10% occurring once; the ten biggest clones make up under 40%. The TCR sequence derives from a boy aged 2 to 10 with acute lymphoblastic leukemia, due to receive a stem cell transplant. The genes are TRBV5-5 and TRBJ2-7; D gene unclear. The sample here was PBMCs, taken before TCRalphabeta/CD19-depleted stem cell transplant. The chain's CDR3 is CASSFYSGVSYEQYF. In nucleotides, the CDR3 is TGTGCCAGCAGCTTCTATAGTGGGGTATCCTACGAGCAGTACTTC.